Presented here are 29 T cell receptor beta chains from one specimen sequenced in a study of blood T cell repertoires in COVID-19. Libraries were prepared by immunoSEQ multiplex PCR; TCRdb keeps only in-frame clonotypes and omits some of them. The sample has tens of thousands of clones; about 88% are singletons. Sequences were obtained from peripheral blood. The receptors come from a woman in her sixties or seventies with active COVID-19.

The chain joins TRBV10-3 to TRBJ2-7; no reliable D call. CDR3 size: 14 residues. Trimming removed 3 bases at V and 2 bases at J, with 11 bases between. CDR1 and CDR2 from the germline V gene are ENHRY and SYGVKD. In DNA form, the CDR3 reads TGTGCCATCAGTGATGTGCGCCCCCCCTACGAGCAGTACTTC. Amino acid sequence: CAISDVRPPYEQYF.

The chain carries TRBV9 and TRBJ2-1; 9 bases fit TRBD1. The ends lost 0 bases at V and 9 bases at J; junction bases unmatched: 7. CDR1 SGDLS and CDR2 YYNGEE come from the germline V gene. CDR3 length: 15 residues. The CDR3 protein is CASSVEGTGRSEQFF. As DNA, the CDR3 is TGTGCCAGCAGCGTAGAAGGGACAGGGCGAAGTGAGCAGTTCTTC.

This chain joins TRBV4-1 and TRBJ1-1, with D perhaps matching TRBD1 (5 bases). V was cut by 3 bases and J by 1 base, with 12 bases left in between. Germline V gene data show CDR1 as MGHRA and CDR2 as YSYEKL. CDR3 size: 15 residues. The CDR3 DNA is TGCGCCAGCAGCCAGACCCTCGGGGGGAACACTGAAGCTTTCTTT. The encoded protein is CASSQTLGGNTEAFF.

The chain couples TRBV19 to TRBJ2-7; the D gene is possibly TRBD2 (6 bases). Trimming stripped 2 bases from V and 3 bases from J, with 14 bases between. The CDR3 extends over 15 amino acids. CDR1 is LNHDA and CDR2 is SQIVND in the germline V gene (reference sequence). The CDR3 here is CASSISSGAVYEQYF. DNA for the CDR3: TGTGCCAGTAGTATAAGTAGCGGCGCCGTCTACGAGCAGTACTTC.

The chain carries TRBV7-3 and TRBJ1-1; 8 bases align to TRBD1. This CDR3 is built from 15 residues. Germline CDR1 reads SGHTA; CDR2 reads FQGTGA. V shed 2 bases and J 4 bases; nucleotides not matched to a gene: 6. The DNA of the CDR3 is TGTGCCAGCAGCTTACGAGGGACAGGCGGCACTGAAGCTTTCTTT. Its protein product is CASSLRGTGGTEAFF.

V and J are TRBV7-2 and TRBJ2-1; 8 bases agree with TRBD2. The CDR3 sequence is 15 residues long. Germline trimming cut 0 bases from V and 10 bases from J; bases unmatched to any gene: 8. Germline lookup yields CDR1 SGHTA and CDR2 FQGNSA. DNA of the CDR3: TGTGCCAGCAGCTTAGCCCTCGGCTTAGCGGGGGAGCAGTTCTTC. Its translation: CASSLALGLAGEQFF.

The CDR3 DNA follows: TGTGCCAGCAGTTACAGGTCTGGAAACACCATATATTTT. Encoded protein: CASSYRSGNTIYF. The V and J genes are TRBV2 and TRBJ1-3, with a possible D match to TRBD1 (5 bases). V lost 5 bases, J lost 1 base, and 6 bases lay in between. The CDR3 extends over 13 amino acids. CDR1 and CDR2 from the germline V gene are SNHLY and FYNNEI.

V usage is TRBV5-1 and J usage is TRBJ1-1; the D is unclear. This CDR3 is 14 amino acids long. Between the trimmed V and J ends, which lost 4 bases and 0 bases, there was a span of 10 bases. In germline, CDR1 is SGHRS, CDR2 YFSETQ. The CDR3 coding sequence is TGCGCCAGCAGCGTGAGTCCCCTGAACACTGAAGCTTTCTTT. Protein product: CASSVSPLNTEAFF.

The CDR3 reads CASGDQPQHF. The CDR3 coding sequence is TGTGCCAGCGGAGATCAGCCCCAGCATTTT. V and J are TRBV27 and TRBJ1-5; D not resolved. This CDR3 is built from 10 residues. Germline V gives CDR1 MNHEY, CDR2 SMNVEV (reference sequence). Trimming left V 8 bases short and J 5 bases short, with 4 bases between.

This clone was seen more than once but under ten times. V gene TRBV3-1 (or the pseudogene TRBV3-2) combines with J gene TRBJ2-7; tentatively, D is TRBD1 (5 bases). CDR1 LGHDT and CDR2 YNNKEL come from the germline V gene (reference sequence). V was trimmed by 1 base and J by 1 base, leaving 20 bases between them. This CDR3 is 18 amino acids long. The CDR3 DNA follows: TGTGCCAGCAGCCAAGGAGTCGTCTGGGCAGGGCCATCCTACGAGCAGTACTTC. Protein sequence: CASSQGVVWAGPSYEQYF.

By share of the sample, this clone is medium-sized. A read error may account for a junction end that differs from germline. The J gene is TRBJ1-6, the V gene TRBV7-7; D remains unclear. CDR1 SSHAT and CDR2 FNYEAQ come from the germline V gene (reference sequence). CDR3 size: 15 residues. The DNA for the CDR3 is TGTGCTAGCAGCTTAGATACGGGAAGAAATTCACCCCTCCACTTT. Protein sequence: CASSLDTGRNSPLHF.

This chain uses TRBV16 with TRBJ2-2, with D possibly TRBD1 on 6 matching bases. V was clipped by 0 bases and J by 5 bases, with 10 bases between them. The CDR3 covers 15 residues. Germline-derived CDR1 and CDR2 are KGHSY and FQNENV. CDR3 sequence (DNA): TGTGCCAGCAGCCAATCGTTTGACAGGACCGGGGAGCTGTTTTTT. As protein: CASSQSFDRTGELFF.

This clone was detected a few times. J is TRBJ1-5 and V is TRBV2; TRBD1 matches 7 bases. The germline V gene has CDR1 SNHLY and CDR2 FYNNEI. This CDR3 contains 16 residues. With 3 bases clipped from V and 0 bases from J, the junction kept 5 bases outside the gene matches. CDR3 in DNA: TGTGCCAGCAGTGAGCAGGGGGAGTATAGCAATCAGCCCCAGCATTTT. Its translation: CASSEQGEYSNQPQHF.

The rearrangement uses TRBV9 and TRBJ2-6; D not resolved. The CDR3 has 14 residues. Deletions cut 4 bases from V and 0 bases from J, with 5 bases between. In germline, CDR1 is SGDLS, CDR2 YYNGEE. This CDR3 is CASSRDSGANVLTF. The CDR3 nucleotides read TGTGCCAGCAGCCGCGACTCTGGGGCCAACGTCCTGACTTTC.

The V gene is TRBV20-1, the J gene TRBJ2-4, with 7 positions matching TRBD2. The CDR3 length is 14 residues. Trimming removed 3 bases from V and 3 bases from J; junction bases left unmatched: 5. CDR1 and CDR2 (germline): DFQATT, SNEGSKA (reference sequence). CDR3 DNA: TGCAGTGCTAGTGTGGGAGGGTACAAAAACATTCAGTACTTC. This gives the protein CSASVGGYKNIQYF.

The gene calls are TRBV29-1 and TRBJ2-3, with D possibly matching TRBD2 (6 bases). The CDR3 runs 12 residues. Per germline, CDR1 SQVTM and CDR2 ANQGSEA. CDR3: CSFAGFTDTQYF. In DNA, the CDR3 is TGCAGTTTCGCGGGATTCACAGATACGCAGTATTTT.

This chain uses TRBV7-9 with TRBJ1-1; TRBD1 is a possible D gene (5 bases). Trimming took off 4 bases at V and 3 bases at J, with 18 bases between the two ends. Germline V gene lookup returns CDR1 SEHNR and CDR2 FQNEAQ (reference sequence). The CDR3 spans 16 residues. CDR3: CASSYVGVGGYTEAFF. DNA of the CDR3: TGTGCCAGCAGCTATGTAGGGGTCGGGGGGTACACTGAAGCTTTCTTT.

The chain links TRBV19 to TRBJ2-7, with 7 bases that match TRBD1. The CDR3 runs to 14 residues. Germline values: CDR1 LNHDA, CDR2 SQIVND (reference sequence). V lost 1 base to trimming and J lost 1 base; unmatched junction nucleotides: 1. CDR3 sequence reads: CASSIGTGSYEQYF. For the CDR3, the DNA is TGTGCCAGTAGTATAGGGACAGGTTCCTACGAGCAGTACTTC.

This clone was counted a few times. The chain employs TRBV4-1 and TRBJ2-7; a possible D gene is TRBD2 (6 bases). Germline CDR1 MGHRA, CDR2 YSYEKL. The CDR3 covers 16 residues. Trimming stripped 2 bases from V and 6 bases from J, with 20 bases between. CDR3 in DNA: TGCGCCAGCAGCCAACGCCTGGGACTTGGCTTTTCCGAGCAGTACTTC. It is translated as CASSQRLGLGFSEQYF.

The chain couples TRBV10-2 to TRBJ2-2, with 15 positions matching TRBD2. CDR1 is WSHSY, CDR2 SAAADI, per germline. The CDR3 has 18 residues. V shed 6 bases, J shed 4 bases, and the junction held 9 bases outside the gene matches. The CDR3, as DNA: TGCGCCAGCAGCTTAAGGACTAGCGGGAGGGCCTCCACCGGGGAGCTGTTTTTT. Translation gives CASSLRTSGRASTGELFF.

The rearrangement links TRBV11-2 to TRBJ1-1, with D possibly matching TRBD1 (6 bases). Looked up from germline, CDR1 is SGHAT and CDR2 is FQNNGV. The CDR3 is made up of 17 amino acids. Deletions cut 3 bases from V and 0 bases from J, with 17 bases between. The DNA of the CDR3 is TGTGCCAGCAGCTTGACAGGAGCCACGACTCTGAACACTGAAGCTTTCTTT. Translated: CASSLTGATTLNTEAFF.

CDR3 amino acids: CASSLEGLYGYTF. For the CDR3, the DNA is TGTGCCAGCAGCTTAGAGGGGCTTTATGGCTACACCTTC. The chain joins TRBV7-8 to TRBJ1-2; perhaps TRBD1 as D (5 bases). Per germline, CDR1 SGHVS and CDR2 FQNEAQ. V was cut by 1 base and J by 5 bases, with 8 bases left in between. The CDR3 loop spans 13 amino acids. Variable domain in full (rest from reference TRBV7-8 and TRBJ1-2): GAGVSQSPRYKVAKRGQDVALRCDPISGHVSLFWYQQALGQGPEFLTYFQNEAQLDKSGLPSDRFFAERPEGSVSTLKIQRTQQEDSAVYLCASSLEGLYGYTFGSGTRLTVV.

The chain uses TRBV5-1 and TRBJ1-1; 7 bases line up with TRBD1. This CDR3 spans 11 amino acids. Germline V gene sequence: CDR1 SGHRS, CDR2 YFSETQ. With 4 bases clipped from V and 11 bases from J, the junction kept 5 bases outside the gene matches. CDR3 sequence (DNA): TGCGCCAGCAGCCCAGGGGGTGGTGCTTTCTTT. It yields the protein CASSPGGGAFF.

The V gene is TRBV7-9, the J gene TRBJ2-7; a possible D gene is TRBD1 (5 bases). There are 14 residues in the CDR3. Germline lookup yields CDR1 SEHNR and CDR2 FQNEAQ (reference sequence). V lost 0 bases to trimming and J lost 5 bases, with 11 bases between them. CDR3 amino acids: CASSLALPGHEQYF. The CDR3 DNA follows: TGTGCCAGCAGCTTAGCACTCCCAGGGCACGAGCAGTACTTC.

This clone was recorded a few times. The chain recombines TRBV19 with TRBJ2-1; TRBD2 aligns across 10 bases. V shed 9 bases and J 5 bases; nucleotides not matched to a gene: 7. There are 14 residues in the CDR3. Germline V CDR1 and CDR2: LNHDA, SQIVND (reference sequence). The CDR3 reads CASRGSGRDNEQFF. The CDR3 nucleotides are TGTGCCAGCCGCGGGAGCGGGAGGGACAATGAGCAGTTCTTC.

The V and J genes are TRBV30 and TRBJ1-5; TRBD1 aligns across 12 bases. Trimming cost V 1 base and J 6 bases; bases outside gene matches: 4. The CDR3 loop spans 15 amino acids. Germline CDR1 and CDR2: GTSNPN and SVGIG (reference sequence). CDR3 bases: TGTGCCTGGAGTGCGGGACAGGGGGCTTTTCAGCCCCAGCATTTT. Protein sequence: CAWSAGQGAFQPQHF.

The CDR3 DNA is TGCGCCAGCGCATCAGACAGGGGAACGAGCCCCACAGATACGCAGTATTTT. This sequence encodes CASASDRGTSPTDTQYF. The V gene is TRBV5-1, the J gene TRBJ2-3; 8 bases are a match to TRBD1. This CDR3 comprises 17 residues. V was clipped by 7 bases and J by 2 bases; unmatched bases: 15. Germline V gene lookup returns CDR1 SGHRS and CDR2 YFSETQ.

The CDR3 sequence is CAGGRSRTVEQFF. The CDR3 region has the DNA TGTGCGGGCGGGAGGTCCCGAACGGTTGAGCAGTTCTTC. V is TRBV24-1 and J is TRBJ2-1; 8 bases map to TRBD2. The CDR3 is 13 residues long. Germline lookup yields CDR1 KGHDR and CDR2 SFDVKD.

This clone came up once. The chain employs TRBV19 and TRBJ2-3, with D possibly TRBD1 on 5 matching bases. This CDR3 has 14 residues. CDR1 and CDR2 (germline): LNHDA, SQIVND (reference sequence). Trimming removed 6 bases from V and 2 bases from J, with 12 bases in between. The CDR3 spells CASRTAVFTDTQYF. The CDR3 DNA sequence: TGTGCCAGTAGGACAGCAGTCTTCACAGATACGCAGTATTTT.